This T cell receptor beta chain was captured in a study of blood T cells in healthy people across ages. General study points: Compared with aged donors, long-lived donors showed fewer expanded clones, suggesting selection. Observed TCR beta diversity showed a strong correlation with the percentage of naive T cells as measured by flow cytometry.

This clonotype was counted many times. Antigen unknown. Drawn from each donor were 8.5 to 10 milliliters of peripheral blood. Each sample gave at least 6.5 million isolated PBMCs. Losses at the gene ends were 3 bases for V and 7 bases for J; bases not matched to a gene: 5. This CDR3 contains 15 residues. CDR1 is SGDLS and CDR2 is YYNGEE in the germline V gene. The second PCR ran about 7 to 12 cycles with a sample-barcoded 5' primer and J-beta primers. TCRdb redid the calling of the 5' RACE reads with MiXCR, one entry per CDR3 protein. The sample has roughly 900,000 distinct CDR3 sequences, around 48% seen once.

The source of this sequence is a man younger than 40 in good health. The chain employs TRBV9 and TRBJ1-6; 9 bases match TRBD1. The sequenced material came from blood. The CDR3 DNA follows: TGTGCCAGCAGCGAGCTACAGGGGGCCAATTCACCCCTCCACTTT. It encodes CASSELQGANSPLHF. Filled out from reference TRBV9 and TRBJ1-6, the complete variable domain reads DSGVTQTPKHLITATGQRVTLRCSPRSGDLSVYWYQQSLDQGLQFLIQYYNGEERAKGNILERFSAQQFPDLHSELNLSSLELGDSALYFCASSELQGANSPLHFGNGTRLTVT.